These 2 T cell receptor beta chains came from one sample sequenced in a study of early T cells in non-severe SARS-CoV-2 infection (dated by TCRdb to 2020 to 2023). Library construction relied on 5' RACE. For sequencing, a NextSeq 500 was employed. Using fastp trimming at Q25 and MiXCR clonotype assembly, TCRdb reanalyzed the public sequencing data and kept in-frame beta chains. For every CDR3 protein sequence, its rows merge into one entry that carries the most common genes and DNA. This sample lists tens of thousands of distinct CDR3 sequences; roughly 13% were detected once. The ten largest make up roughly 5.5% of the sample. Sequencing was carried out using whole blood. These receptors were collected from an adult who was a healthcare worker with PCR-confirmed SARS-CoV-2 infection or an uninfected control (not recorded which).

The chain employs TRBV18 and TRBJ1-4, with D uncertain. CDR1 KGHSH and CDR2 LQKENI come from the germline V gene. The CDR3 is 17 residues long. Trimming cost V 2 bases and J 0 bases, with 13 bases left between them. The CDR3 loop is CASSPLGGYTTNEKLFF. As DNA, the CDR3 is TGTGCCAGCTCACCATTGGGAGGCTACACAACTAATGAAAAACTGTTTTTT.

This clonotype was found a few times. The gene calls are TRBV18 and TRBJ1-1; no firm D call. The CDR3 loop spans 15 amino acids. Germline CDR1 is KGHSH and CDR2 is LQKENI. V dropped 3 bases and J dropped 9 bases, with 20 bases sitting between them. The CDR3 is CASSPAGWAEEKAFF. The CDR3 DNA reads as TGTGCCAGCTCACCCGCCGGATGGGCCGAGGAGAAAGCTTTCTTT. The whole variable domain, remainder taken from reference TRBV18 and TRBJ1-1, is NAGVMQNPRHLVRRRGQEARLRCSPMKGHSHVYWYRQLPEEGLKFMVYLQKENIIDESGMPKERFSAEFPKEGPSILRIQQVVRGDSAAYFCASSPAGWAEEKAFFGQGTRLTVV.